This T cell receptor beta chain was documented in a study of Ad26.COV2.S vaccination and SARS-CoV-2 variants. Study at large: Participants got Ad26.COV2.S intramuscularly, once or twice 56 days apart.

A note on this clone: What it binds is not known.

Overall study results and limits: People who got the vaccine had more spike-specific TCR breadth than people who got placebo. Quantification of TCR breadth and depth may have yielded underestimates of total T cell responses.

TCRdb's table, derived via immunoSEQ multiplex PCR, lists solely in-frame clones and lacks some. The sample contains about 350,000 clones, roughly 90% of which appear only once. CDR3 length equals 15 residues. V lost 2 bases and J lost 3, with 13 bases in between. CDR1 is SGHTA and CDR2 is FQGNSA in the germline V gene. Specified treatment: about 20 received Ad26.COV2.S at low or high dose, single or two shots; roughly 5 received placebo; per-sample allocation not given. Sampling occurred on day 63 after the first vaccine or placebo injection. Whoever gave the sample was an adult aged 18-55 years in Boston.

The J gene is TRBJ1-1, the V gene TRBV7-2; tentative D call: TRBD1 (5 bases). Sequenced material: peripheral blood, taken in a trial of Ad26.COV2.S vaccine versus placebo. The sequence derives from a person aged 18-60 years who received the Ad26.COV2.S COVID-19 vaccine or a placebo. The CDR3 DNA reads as TGTGCCAGCAGCTTATCCCTGACAGCAGACACTGAAGCTTTCTTT. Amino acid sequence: CASSLSLTADTEAFF. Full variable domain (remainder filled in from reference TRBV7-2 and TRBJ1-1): GAGVSQSPSNKVTEKGKDVELRCDPISGHTALYWYRQSLGQGLEFLIYFQGNSAPDKSGLPSDRFSAERTGGSVSTLTIQRTQQEDSAVYLCASSLSLTADTEAFFGQGTRLTVV.